This TCR beta chain came from a study of blood T cell repertoires in COVID-19. Generated by immunoSEQ multiplex PCR, the TCRdb table keeps only in-frame clones and is missing some. Of 180,000 or so clones in the sample, roughly 80% were seen once. Germline V gene lookup returns CDR1 SGHAT and CDR2 FQDESV (reference sequence). V was cut by 3 bases and J by 6 bases, with 18 bases left in between. This CDR3 spans 15 amino acids. The receptor comes from a man between 45 and 60 years old who had recovered from COVID-19. The chain has TRBV11-1 and TRBJ2-7, with D possibly TRBD1 on 6 matching bases. Sequenced material: PBMCs or T cells enriched from blood (not recorded which). In DNA form, the CDR3 reads TGTGCCAGCAGCTTGTCAGGGGAACTCAAGGTCGAGCAGTACTTC. Protein: CASSLSGELKVEQYF. The variable domain in full, with the rest retrieved from reference TRBV11-1 and TRBJ2-7, is EAEVAQSPRYKITEKSQAVAFWCDPISGHATLYWYRQILGQGPELLVQFQDESVVDDSQLPKDRFSAERLKGVDSTLKIQPAELGDSAMYLCASSLSGELKVEQYFGPGTRLTVT.